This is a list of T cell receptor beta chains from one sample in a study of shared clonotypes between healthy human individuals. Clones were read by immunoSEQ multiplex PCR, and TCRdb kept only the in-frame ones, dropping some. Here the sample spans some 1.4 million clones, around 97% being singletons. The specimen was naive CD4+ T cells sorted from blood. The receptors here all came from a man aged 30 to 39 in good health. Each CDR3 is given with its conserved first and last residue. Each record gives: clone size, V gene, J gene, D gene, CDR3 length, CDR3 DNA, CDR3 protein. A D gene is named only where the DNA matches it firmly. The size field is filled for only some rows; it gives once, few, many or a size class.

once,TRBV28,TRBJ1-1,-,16,TGTGCCAGCAGCCGAGACAACGGATGGGCGAACACTGAAGCTTTCTTT,CASSRDNGWANTEAFF
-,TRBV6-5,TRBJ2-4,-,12,TGTGCCAGCAGCTACAGGGATAACATTCAGTACTTC,CASSYRDNIQYF
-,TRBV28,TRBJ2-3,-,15,TGTGCCAGCAGTATATCCGGGGTTAGCCCCCCTACGCAGTATTTT,CASSISGVSPPTQYF
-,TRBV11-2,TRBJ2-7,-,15,TGTGCCAGCAGCTTAGCAGGGGCACGCCTCTACGAGCAGTACTTC,CASSLAGARLYEQYF
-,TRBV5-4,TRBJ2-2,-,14,TGTGCCAGCAGGCAGGCTCCGAACACCGGGGAGCTGTTTTTT,CASRQAPNTGELFF
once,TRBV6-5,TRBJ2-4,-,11,TGTGCCAACCGGGGAGGAGACATTCAGTACTTC,CANRGGDIQYF
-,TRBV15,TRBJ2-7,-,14,TGTGCCACCAGCAGGGGTGACGGGTCCTACGAGCAGTACTTC,CATSRGDGSYEQYF
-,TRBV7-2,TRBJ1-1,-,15,TGTGCCAGCAGCTTAAACCCAGGACCTGCGATTGAAGCTTTCTTT,CASSLNPGPAIEAFF
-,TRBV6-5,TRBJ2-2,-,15,TGTGCCAGCAGTACACTGACGGGATACACCGGGGAGCTGTTTTTT,CASSTLTGYTGELFF
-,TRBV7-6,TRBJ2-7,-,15,TGTGCCAGCAGCACGGGACCGCCGCCTAACTACGAGCAGTACTTC,CASSTGPPPNYEQYF
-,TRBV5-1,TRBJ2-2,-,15,TGCGCCAGCAGCTTCGCAGGGAGGAGAACCGGGGAGCTGTTTTTT,CASSFAGRRTGELFF
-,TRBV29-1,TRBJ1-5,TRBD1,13,TGCAGCGTCATGACAGGGGGGCATCAGCCCCAGCATTTT,CSVMTGGHQPQHF
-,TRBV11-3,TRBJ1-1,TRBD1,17,TGTGCCAGCAGCTTAGACGGGACAGGGGGATGGAGGTCTGAAGCTTTCTTT,CASSLDGTGGWRSEAFF
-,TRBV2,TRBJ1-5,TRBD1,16,TGTGCCAGCAGTGAAGCGTCAGGGACAGGTAATCAGCCCCAGCATTTT,CASSEASGTGNQPQHF
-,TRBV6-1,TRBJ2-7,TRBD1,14,TGTGCCAGCAGTGCCCGGGACAGTGCCTACGAGCAGTACTTC,CASSARDSAYEQYF
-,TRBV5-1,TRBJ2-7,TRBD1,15,TGCGCCAGCAGCTTGGCCAAGACAGGGGTCGACGAGCAGTACTTC,CASSLAKTGVDEQYF
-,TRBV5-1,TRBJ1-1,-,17,TGCGCCAGCAGCCCCCGACCGCTGCAGGGCTGGAACACTGAAGCTTTCTTT,CASSPRPLQGWNTEAFF
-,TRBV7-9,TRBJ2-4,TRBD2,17,TGTGCCAGCAGCTTTGGAGCGGGGGCTATGGCCAAAAACATTCAGTACTTC,CASSFGAGAMAKNIQYF
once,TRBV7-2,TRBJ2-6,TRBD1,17,TGTGCCAGCAGCCAACAGGGGTCCCTCTCTGGGGCCAACGTCCTGACTTTC,CASSQQGSLSGANVLTF
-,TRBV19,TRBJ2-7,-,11,TGTGCCAGTAGTATTGAGAACGAGCAGTACTTC,CASSIENEQYF
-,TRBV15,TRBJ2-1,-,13,TGTGCCACCAGCAGAGTCCTAAACAATGAGCAGTTCTTC,CATSRVLNNEQFF
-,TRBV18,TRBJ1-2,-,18,TGTGCCAGCTCACCACGGGACCTACACGGGACCGGCAACTATGGCTACACCTTC,CASSPRDLHGTGNYGYTF
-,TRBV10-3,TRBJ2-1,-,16,TGTGCCATCAGTGAGGTGGTGGCGGAGCGGAGAGATGAGCAGTTCTTC,CAISEVVAERRDEQFF
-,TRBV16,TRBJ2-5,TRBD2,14,TGTGCCAGCAGCCAATCGGGGGGGAAAGAGACCCAGTACTTC,CASSQSGGKETQYF
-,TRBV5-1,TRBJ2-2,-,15,TGCGCCAGCAGCTTGGGGACACATAACACCGGGGAGCTGTTTTTT,CASSLGTHNTGELFF
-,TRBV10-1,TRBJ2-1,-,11,TGCGCCAGCAGATCGGCCAGCGAGATGTTCTTC,CASRSASEMFF
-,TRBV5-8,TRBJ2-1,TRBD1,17,TGTGCCAGCAGCTTGAGCACCCCGGGACAGGGAATGGGTGAGCAGTTCTTC,CASSLSTPGQGMGEQFF
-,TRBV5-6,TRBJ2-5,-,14,TGTGCCAGCAGCTCCGTAGCGTATGAAGAGACCCAGTACTTC,CASSSVAYEETQYF
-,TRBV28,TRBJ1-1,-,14,TGTGCCAGCAAAACGGGGGTCGTCGCCACTGAAGCTTTCTTT,CASKTGVVATEAFF
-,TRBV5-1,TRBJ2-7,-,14,TGCGCCAGCAGCGCGGGGGACAGCCCAGGGGAGCAGTACTTC,CASSAGDSPGEQYF
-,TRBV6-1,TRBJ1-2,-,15,TGTGCCAGCAGTGAAGTGGGGACCTTCGGTCCCGTCGACACCTTC,CASSEVGTFGPVDTF
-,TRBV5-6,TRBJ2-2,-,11,TGTGCCAGCAGCTTATTCGGGGAGCTGTTTTTT,CASSLFGELFF
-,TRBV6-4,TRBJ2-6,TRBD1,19,TGTGCCAGCAGTGACCTCCCTCCGGGACAGGGTTCGGGGGCCAACGTCCTGACTTTC,CASSDLPPGQGSGANVLTF
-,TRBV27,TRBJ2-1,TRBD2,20,TGTGCCAGCAGTCGTCTCGGTCCTAGCGGGAGAGCGGGGTCCTACAATGAGCAGTTCTTC,CASSRLGPSGRAGSYNEQFF
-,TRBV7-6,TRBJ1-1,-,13,TGTGCCAGCAGCCCGGGGGTGGTCGGGGAAGCTTTCTTT,CASSPGVVGEAFF
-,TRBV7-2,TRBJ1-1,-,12,TGTGCCAGCAGCCCCCCGGCACCAGAAGCTTTCTTT,CASSPPAPEAFF
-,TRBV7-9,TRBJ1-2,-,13,TGTGCCAGCAGCTTAGCAGGCGACTATGGCTACACCTTC,CASSLAGDYGYTF
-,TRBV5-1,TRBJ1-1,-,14,TGCGCCAGCAGTCCTACAACCTTGAACACTGAAGCTTTCTTT,CASSPTTLNTEAFF
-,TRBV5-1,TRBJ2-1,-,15,TGCGCCAGCAGCTTATCGGGGAGAGATTACAATGAGCAGTTCTTC,CASSLSGRDYNEQFF
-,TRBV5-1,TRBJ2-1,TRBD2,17,TGCGCCAGCAGCTTGGAGACTAGCGGGAGCTCCTACAATGAGCAGTTCTTC,CASSLETSGSSYNEQFF
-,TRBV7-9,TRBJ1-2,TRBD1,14,TGTGCCAGCAGCTTAGGAAGCACAGGGGGAGGCTACACCTTC,CASSLGSTGGGYTF
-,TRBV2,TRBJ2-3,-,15,TGTGCCAGCACCGAGGGGGGGGCAAGCACAGATACGCAGTATTTT,CASTEGGASTDTQYF
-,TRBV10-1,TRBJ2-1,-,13,TGCGCCAGTTCACCAGGAGCCTACAATGAGCAGTTCTTC,CASSPGAYNEQFF
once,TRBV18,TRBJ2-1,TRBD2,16,TGTGCCAGCTCACCGTCCCTGACTAGCCCCAGTCCTGAGCAGTTCTTC,CASSPSLTSPSPEQFF
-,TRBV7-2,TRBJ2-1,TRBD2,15,TGTGCCAGCAGCAGACTAGCGAGAGCGATAGGTGAGCAGTTCTTC,CASSRLARAIGEQFF
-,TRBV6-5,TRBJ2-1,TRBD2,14,TGTGCCAGCCGGGGGGACGGATCCTACAATGAGCAGTTCTTC,CASRGDGSYNEQFF
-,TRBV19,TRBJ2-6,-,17,TGTGCCAGTAGTATAAATTCGTGGGGGAAAGGGGCCAACGTCCTGACTTTC,CASSINSWGKGANVLTF
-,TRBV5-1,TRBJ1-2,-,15,TGCGCCAGCAGCTTGTCAGGGACTTGGGACTATGGCTACACCTTC,CASSLSGTWDYGYTF
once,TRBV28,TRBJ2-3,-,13,TGTGCCAGCAGGGAGAGGAGCACAGATACGCAGTATTTT,CASRERSTDTQYF
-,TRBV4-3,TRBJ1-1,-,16,TGCGCCAGCAGCCAAGGAGTCGGGGGTATGGACACTGAAGCTTTCTTT,CASSQGVGGMDTEAFF
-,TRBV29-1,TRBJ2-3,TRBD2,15,TGCAGCGTTGGTGGTAGCGGGAGTAAAAGGGATACGCAGTATTTT,CSVGGSGSKRDTQYF
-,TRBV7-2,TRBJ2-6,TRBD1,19,TGTGCCAGCAGCAAAGATATAAAGGACAGGATAGCTGGGGCCAACGTCCTGACTTTC,CASSKDIKDRIAGANVLTF
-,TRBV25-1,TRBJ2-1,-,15,TGTGCCAGCAGTGACCGGGCGGGGATCTACAATGAGCAGTTCTTC,CASSDRAGIYNEQFF